The entry below describes one T cell receptor beta chain. Its antigen is undetermined. The source of the sample is a study of shared clonotypes between healthy human individuals. Measured with immunoSEQ multiplex PCR; TCRdb has only the in-frame clones, and not every one. Found here are about 2 million clones, over 85% of them singletons; the top ten hold 0.13%. Findings and limits, study-wide: Generally, naive subsets came out with larger estimated richness than memory subsets.

The CDR3 is 14 amino acids. Trimming left V 4 bases short and J 9 bases short, with 15 bases between. Per the germline V gene, CDR1 is SGHVS and CDR2 is FQNEAQ. The clonotype was recovered from a man between 18 and 35 years old in good health. J is TRBJ2-2 and V is TRBV7-8; D unclear. Sequences were obtained from naive CD4+ T cells sorted from blood. The subset is: CD45RA+ positively selected. The CDR3 region is CASSSERRERELFF. The CDR3 DNA reads TGTGCCAGCAGCTCAGAACGCCGCGAGCGGGAGCTGTTTTTT.